These T cell receptor beta chains were read from a single sample in a study of shared clonotypes between healthy human individuals. TCRdb keeps only in-frame clones here, not all; method: immunoSEQ multiplex PCR. The sample holds roughly 1,100,000 clones, under 80% seen once. The sequencing sample was made of memory CD4+ T cells sorted from blood. Every receptor here comes from a man between 18 and 35 years old in good health. The CDR3 runs from the conserved cysteine through the conserved F or W. A D gene is named only where the DNA matches it firmly. Some rows mark clone size as missing; the rest say once, few, many or name a class of expanded clone.

clone_size,j_call,d_call,v_call,cdr3_nt,cdr3_aa
NA,TRBJ2-5,TRBD2,TRBV19,TGTGCCAGTAGTTTTTGGACTAGCGGGAAAGAGACCCAGTACTTC,CASSFWTSGKETQYF
NA,TRBJ1-3,TRBD1,TRBV18,TGTGCCAGCTCACCAACCGCGGACAGGACCTCTGGAAACACCATATATTTT,CASSPTADRTSGNTIYF
few,TRBJ1-5,NA,TRBV7-8,TGTGCCAGCAGCTCCAACGTGGGGGCGGGGCAGCCCCAGCATTTT,CASSSNVGAGQPQHF
few,TRBJ2-5,NA,TRBV6-5,TGTGCCAGCAGTTACTCGATCCTAGAGACCCAGTACTTC,CASSYSILETQYF
NA,TRBJ2-1,TRBD2,TRBV5-8,TGTGCCAGCAGCAAAGGGACTAGTGTTGGTGGGGTCGATGAGCAGTTCTTC,CASSKGTSVGGVDEQFF
NA,TRBJ1-2,TRBD1,TRBV28,TGTGCCAGCAGTTTATTGTCGGGACAGGGCTATGGCTACACCTTC,CASSLLSGQGYGYTF
NA,TRBJ2-5,TRBD2,TRBV5-1,TGCGCCAGCAGCTTGGGTCCAGCGGGAGCCCAAGAGACCCAGTACTTC,CASSLGPAGAQETQYF
NA,TRBJ1-3,NA,TRBV11-2,TGTGCCAGCAGCTTAGGACAGTTAGGAAACACCATATATTTT,CASSLGQLGNTIYF
NA,TRBJ1-5,TRBD1,TRBV28,TGTGCCAGCAGTGAACGGGGGACAGTCAATCAGCCCCAGCATTTT,CASSERGTVNQPQHF
NA,TRBJ1-1,TRBD1,TRBV5-4,TGTGCCAGCAGCTTGCCGGACAGGGGAGAGGGTTTCTTT,CASSLPDRGEGFF
few,TRBJ2-1,NA,TRBV15,TGTGCCACCAGCATACGTAGTGAGCAGTTCTTC,CATSIRSEQFF
NA,TRBJ2-1,TRBD2,TRBV6-5,TGTGCCAGCAGTTACTCAGGAGCGGGGGTACAAAATGAGCAGTTCTTC,CASSYSGAGVQNEQFF
few,TRBJ2-5,TRBD2,TRBV5-4,TGTGCCAGCAGCCTCCGGGGGAGGGGACAAGAGACCCAGTACTTC,CASSLRGRGQETQYF
NA,TRBJ2-7,TRBD2,TRBV30,TGTGCCTGGAGTGTGGGAGGGGTCTCCTACGAGCAGTACTTC,CAWSVGGVSYEQYF
NA,TRBJ1-1,NA,TRBV2,TGTGCCAGCAGTGAAAAAAGGGGCTATAACACTGAAGCTTTCTTT,CASSEKRGYNTEAFF
few,TRBJ2-5,NA,TRBV7-6,TGTGCCAGCAGCGTAAGGGGGGGCGAAGAGACCCAGTACTTC,CASSVRGGEETQYF
NA,TRBJ1-4,TRBD1,TRBV14,TGTTATAAGACAGGGCATGATGGAAAACTGTTTTTT,CYKTGHDGKLFF
NA,TRBJ1-1,NA,TRBV6-1,TGTGCCAGCAGTGGTGCGAGGGACACTGAAGCTTTCTTT,CASSGARDTEAFF
NA,TRBJ1-3,NA,TRBV18,TGTGCCAGCTCACCACCCGGGTCCGGAGGAAACACCATATATTTT,CASSPPGSGGNTIYF
NA,TRBJ2-4,NA,TRBV9,TGTGCCAGCAGCGTTGACGGCTCCAAAAACATTCAGTACTTC,CASSVDGSKNIQYF
NA,TRBJ1-5,NA,TRBV5-6,TGTGCCAGCAGCTTGGGCAGGGTCCATCAGCCCCAGCATTTT,CASSLGRVHQPQHF
NA,TRBJ2-3,TRBD2,TRBV5-1,TGCGCCAGCAGTAGCGGGCAAGATACGCAGTATTTT,CASSSGQDTQYF
NA,TRBJ1-2,NA,TRBV7-9,TGTGCCAGCAGCCTCTCCGGTGGAGGGATTAACTATGGCTACACCTTC,CASSLSGGGINYGYTF
NA,TRBJ1-1,NA,TRBV5-4,TGTGCCAGCAGCCTGGGACGGGGGCTCACTGAAGCTTTCTTT,CASSLGRGLTEAFF
NA,TRBJ2-7,TRBD1,TRBV2,TGTGCCAGCAGTGCACAGGGGGCCCACGAGCAGTACTTC,CASSAQGAHEQYF
NA,TRBJ1-5,NA,TRBV19,TGTGCCAGTAGTACAGGGGTCGGGAATCAGCCCCAGCATTTT,CASSTGVGNQPQHF
NA,TRBJ2-3,NA,TRBV9,TGTGCCAGCACCAAGACTAGGCTAAGCACAGATACGCAGTATTTT,CASTKTRLSTDTQYF
few,TRBJ1-1,NA,TRBV28,TGTGCCGCCCACGGAGTAGCGGTTATTAACACTGAAGCTTTCTTT,CAAHGVAVINTEAFF
NA,TRBJ1-4,NA,TRBV4-2,TGTGCCAGCAGCCAAGATTACCGGCTTAATGAAAAACTGTTTTTT,CASSQDYRLNEKLFF
NA,TRBJ2-2,NA,TRBV2,TGTGCCAGCAGTGCGGCTAGGGACACCGGGGAGCTGTTTTTT,CASSAARDTGELFF
NA,TRBJ1-4,NA,TRBV7-8,TGTGCCAGCAGTTCAGACATAACAACTAATGAAAAACTGTTTTTT,CASSSDITTNEKLFF
NA,TRBJ2-2,NA,TRBV5-1,TGCGCCAGCAGCCCGGACAGATTGAACACCGGGGAGCTGTTTTTT,CASSPDRLNTGELFF
few,TRBJ1-1,NA,TRBV6-5,TGTGCCAGCGCGAGAGGGGGGGGTACTGAAGCTTTCTTT,CASARGGGTEAFF
NA,TRBJ2-7,TRBD1,TRBV19,TGTGCCAGTAATGCGGGGACAGGGGACGGCGAGCAGTACTTC,CASNAGTGDGEQYF
few,TRBJ2-5,NA,TRBV28,TGTGCCAGCAGGGTCGGGCAGAAAGAGACCCAGTACTTC,CASRVGQKETQYF
NA,TRBJ1-5,NA,TRBV21-1,TGTGCCAGCAGCAAAGAGAACCCAAGGGGGCTGCAGCCCCAGCATTTT,CASSKENPRGLQPQHF
NA,TRBJ2-7,NA,TRBV7-9,TGTGCCAGCAGCCCCCCCGGGGCGTCCTACGAGCAGTACTTC,CASSPPGASYEQYF
NA,TRBJ2-3,TRBD2,TRBV30,TGTGCCTGGAGTCGGACTAGCGGGAGTTCAGATACGCAGTATTTT,CAWSRTSGSSDTQYF
few,TRBJ2-2,NA,TRBV6-1,TGTGCCAGCAGGGGGGGAGCAGCTAACACCGGGGAGCTGTTTTTT,CASRGGAANTGELFF
NA,TRBJ1-2,NA,TRBV19,TGTGCCAGTAGTACGGACGGATTACCTAACTATGGCTACACCTTC,CASSTDGLPNYGYTF
NA,TRBJ2-2,NA,TRBV2,TGTGCCAGCAATTTGCCGGGATTCACCGGGGAGCTGTTTTTT,CASNLPGFTGELFF
once,TRBJ2-5,TRBD2,TRBV2,TGTGCCAGCAGCGTACTAGCGGTCCAAGAGACCCAGTACTTC,CASSVLAVQETQYF
NA,TRBJ1-3,NA,TRBV15,TGTGCCACCAGCAGATCCAATTTTCGCTCTGGAAACACCATATATTTT,CATSRSNFRSGNTIYF
NA,TRBJ2-1,NA,TRBV18,TGTGCCAGCGGGGGCGAAGTGTCTCTCTACAATGAGCAGTTCTTC,CASGGEVSLYNEQFF
NA,TRBJ2-7,NA,TRBV5-4,TGTGCCAGCAGCTTGGACGGGAGATCCTACGAGCAGTACTTC,CASSLDGRSYEQYF
few,TRBJ1-4,NA,TRBV6-6,TGTGCCAGCAGTAACAATGAAAAACTGTTTTTT,CASSNNEKLFF
NA,TRBJ2-5,NA,TRBV19,TGTGCCAGTAGTATAGCCGCGGGGAAAGAGACCCAGTACTTC,CASSIAAGKETQYF
NA,TRBJ2-1,TRBD2,TRBV11-1,TGTGCCAGCAGCCGGGCGGGAGAGGAGCAGTTCTTC,CASSRAGEEQFF
NA,TRBJ1-2,NA,TRBV11-1,TGTGCCAGCAGCTTGGCCGGTGGCAGGGGAGATGGCTACACCTTC,CASSLAGGRGDGYTF
NA,TRBJ2-7,NA,TRBV19,TGTGCCAGTAGCATTGACAGTTTCTACGAGCAGTACTTC,CASSIDSFYEQYF
many,TRBJ1-5,NA,TRBV10-3,TGTGCCATCAGGGACTCCGGGACGGTTGGGAATCAGCCCCAGCATTTT,CAIRDSGTVGNQPQHF
many,TRBJ2-3,NA,TRBV6-1,TGTGCCAGCAGTGAAATGGCAGGGAGGACAGATACGCAGTATTTT,CASSEMAGRTDTQYF
NA,TRBJ1-1,NA,TRBV6-5,TGTGCCAGCAGTTTGAGGGGGTCTGAAGCTTTCTTT,CASSLRGSEAFF
once,TRBJ2-1,TRBD1,TRBV5-6,TGTGCCAGCAGCTTCGACAGGGGGACCTACTACAATGAGCAGTTCTTC,CASSFDRGTYYNEQFF
NA,TRBJ2-5,TRBD1,TRBV11-3,TGTGCCAGCAGCTTAGGCGACAGGGTCACTGAGACCCAGTACTTC,CASSLGDRVTETQYF
few,TRBJ2-1,NA,TRBV27,TGTGCCAGCAGGGCCCCACTGTACAATGAGCAGTTCTTC,CASRAPLYNEQFF
NA,TRBJ2-7,TRBD2,TRBV7-3,TGTGCCAGCAGCTTAGCGCGGGGGTACGAGCAGTACTTC,CASSLARGYEQYF
NA,TRBJ1-4,NA,TRBV6-1,TGTGCCAGCAGTGAGGTCCCGGGCTTGGCTAATGAAAAACTGTTTTTT,CASSEVPGLANEKLFF
NA,TRBJ2-7,TRBD2,TRBV6-1,TGTGCCAGCAGTGAGAGCGGGACGAGCTCCTACGAGCAGTACTTC,CASSESGTSSYEQYF
few,TRBJ1-1,NA,TRBV7-9,TGTGCCACCGCGACAGGGAACACTGAAGCTTTCTTT,CATATGNTEAFF